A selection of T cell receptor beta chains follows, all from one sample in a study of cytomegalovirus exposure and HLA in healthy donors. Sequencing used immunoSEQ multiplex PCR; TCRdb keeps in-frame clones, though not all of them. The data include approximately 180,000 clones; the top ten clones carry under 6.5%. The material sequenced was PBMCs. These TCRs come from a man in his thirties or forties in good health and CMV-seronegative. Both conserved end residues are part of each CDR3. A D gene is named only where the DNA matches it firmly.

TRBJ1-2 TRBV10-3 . TGTGCCACTAAATACGACCGCGGAGTCTATGGCTACACCTTC CATKYDRGVYGYTF
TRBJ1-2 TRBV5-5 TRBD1 TGTGCCAGCAGCTCGCTGGATTCGGGACAGGGTAACTATGGCTACACCTTC CASSSLDSGQGNYGYTF
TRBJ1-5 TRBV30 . TGTGCCTGGAGTGTACTAGGCAATCAGCCCCAGCATTTT CAWSVLGNQPQHF
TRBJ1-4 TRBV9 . TGTGCCAGCAGCCACGACAGAGCGAGTAATGAAAAACTGTTTTTT CASSHDRASNEKLFF
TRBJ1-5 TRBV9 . TGTGCCAGCAGCGTAGGGCCCGCCCAAGTCCAGCCCCAGCATTTT CASSVGPAQVQPQHF
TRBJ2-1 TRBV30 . TGTGCCTGGGCCACCGGGACGGGGGTATCCTACAATGAGCAGTTCTTC CAWATGTGVSYNEQFF
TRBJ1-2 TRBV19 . TGTGCCAGTAACCGAGGCGCGGGGAGCTATGGCTACACCTTC CASNRGAGSYGYTF
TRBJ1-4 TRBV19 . TGTGCCAGTAGTATTCCATCAGGCTCCAATGAAAAACTGTTTTTT CASSIPSGSNEKLFF
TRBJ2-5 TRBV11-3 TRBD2 TGTGCCAGCAGCTTGGGACTACTTGAAACCCAGTACTTC CASSLGLLETQYF
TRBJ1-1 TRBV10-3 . TGTGCCATCAGTGAGCCAGGGACAATGACTGAAGCTTTCTTT CAISEPGTMTEAFF
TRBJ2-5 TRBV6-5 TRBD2 TGTGCCAGCAGTTACTCGGGAGCGGGGGGCGTGGAGACCCAGTACTTC CASSYSGAGGVETQYF
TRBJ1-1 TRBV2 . TGTGCCAGCAGTCGGCAGGGGAGTATGAACACTGAAGCTTTCTTT CASSRQGSMNTEAFF
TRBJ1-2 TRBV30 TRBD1 TGTGCCTGGAGGGAGACAGGGTATTATAACTATGGCTACACCTTC CAWRETGYYNYGYTF
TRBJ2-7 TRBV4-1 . TGCGCCAGCAGCCAAGAAGGGACAAATACCTACGAGCAGTACTTC CASSQEGTNTYEQYF
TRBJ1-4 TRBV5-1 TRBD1 TGCGCCAGCAGCTTGGGGACAGGGCTGGAAGAAAAACTGTTTTTT CASSLGTGLEEKLFF
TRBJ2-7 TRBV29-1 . TGCAGCGTTGGGACTACAATTTACGAGCAGTACTTC CSVGTTIYEQYF
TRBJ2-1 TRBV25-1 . TGTGCCAGCAGTGCGGTCCGGGGTAGCTCCTACAATGAGCAGTTCTTC CASSAVRGSSYNEQFF
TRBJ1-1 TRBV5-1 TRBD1 TGCGCCAGCAGCCTACAGGGGACCGACATGAACACTGAAGCTTTCTTT CASSLQGTDMNTEAFF
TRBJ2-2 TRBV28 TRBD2 TGTGCCACTGGGGGGGTCGCTCCGAACACCGGGGAGCTGTTTTTT CATGGVAPNTGELFF
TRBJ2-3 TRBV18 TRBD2 TGTGCCAGCTCACCAGCGAGGACTAGCGGTTCAGATACGCAGTATTTT CASSPARTSGSDTQYF
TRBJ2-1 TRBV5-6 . TGTGCCAGCAGCGGCGGGATCTACAATGAGCAGTTCTTC CASSGGIYNEQFF
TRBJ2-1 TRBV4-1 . TGCGCCAGCAGCCCCACGGGAGCAGGAACCTACAATGAGCAGTTCTTC CASSPTGAGTYNEQFF
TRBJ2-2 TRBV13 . TGTGCCAGCAGCTTAGTAGACACCGGGGAGCTGTTTTTT CASSLVDTGELFF
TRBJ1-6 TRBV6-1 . TGTGCCAGCAGTGAACTTGGGGGGAGGGATTCACCCCTCCACTTT CASSELGGRDSPLHF
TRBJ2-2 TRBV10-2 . TGCGCCAGCGCGCGGGATCTTGGCACCGGGGAGCTGTTTTTT CASARDLGTGELFF
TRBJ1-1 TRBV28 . TGTGCCAGCAGTTTAGCGGGAGCTTTCTTT CASSLAGAFF
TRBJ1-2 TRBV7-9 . TGTGCCAGCAGCTCCCGGGAGGGTACCGGCTATGGCTACACCTTC CASSSREGTGYGYTF
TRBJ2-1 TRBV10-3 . TGTGCCATCAGCGGACAGCCCTCCTACAATGAGCAGTTCTTC CAISGQPSYNEQFF
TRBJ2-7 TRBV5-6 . TGTGCCAGCAGCCTAGGAACGGGACTGGCCCACTACGAGCAGTACTTC CASSLGTGLAHYEQYF
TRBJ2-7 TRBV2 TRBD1 TGTGCCAGCAGTGAAGCGGGCTGGCAGGGGGCGAATTCCTACGAGCAGTACTTC CASSEAGWQGANSYEQYF
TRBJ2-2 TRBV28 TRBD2 TGTGCCAGCAGGCGAACGCCGGGACTAGCGGTTACCGGGGAGCTGTTTTTT CASRRTPGLAVTGELFF
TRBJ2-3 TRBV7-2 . TGTGCCAGCGGCGGCGTAGGACTTCCCACAGATACGCAGTATTTT CASGGVGLPTDTQYF
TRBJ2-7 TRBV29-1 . TGCAGCGTAGGAGGCGGAGCCACCTACGAGCAGTACTTC CSVGGGATYEQYF
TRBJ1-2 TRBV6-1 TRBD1 TGTGCCAGCAGTCTAAAGGGACAGGCCGCACATGGCTACACCTTC CASSLKGQAAHGYTF
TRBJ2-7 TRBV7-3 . TGTGCCAGCAGCTTAGTAGGAGGATACGAGCAGTACTTC CASSLVGGYEQYF
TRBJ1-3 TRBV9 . TGTGCCAGCAGCGTAGCCTGGGGGGGTCCTGGAAACACCATATATTTT CASSVAWGGPGNTIYF
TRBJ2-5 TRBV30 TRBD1 TGTGCCTGGAGTCCAGGACAGGGCCACCGCCAAGAGACCCAGTACTTC CAWSPGQGHRQETQYF
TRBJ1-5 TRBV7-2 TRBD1 TGTGCCAGCAGCTTACAGGGGGTAGATCAGCCCCAGCATTTT CASSLQGVDQPQHF
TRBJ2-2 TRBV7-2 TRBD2 TGTGCCAGCAGCGTCCTGGGGGGGGCGAACACCGGGGAGCTGTTTTTT CASSVLGGANTGELFF
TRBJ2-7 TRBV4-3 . TGCGCCAGCAGCCAAGTAGCCGAGGGAAGCTACGAGCAGTACTTC CASSQVAEGSYEQYF
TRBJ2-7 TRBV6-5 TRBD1 TGTGCCAGCAGTTACTCCCGACAGGGAATACACGGGCAGTACTTC CASSYSRQGIHGQYF
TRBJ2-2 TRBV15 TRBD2 TGTGCCACCAGCAGAGGCGCTAGCGGGAGGCCGAGGACCGGGGAGCTGTTTTTT CATSRGASGRPRTGELFF
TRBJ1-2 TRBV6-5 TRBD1 TGTGCCAGCAGTTACGGGACAGGGGGATATGGCTACACCTTC CASSYGTGGYGYTF
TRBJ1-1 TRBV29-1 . TGCAGTCTGGAGAAGAACACTGAAGCTTTCTTT CSLEKNTEAFF
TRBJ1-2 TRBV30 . TGTGCCTGGAGTAGTGGACTCGGGCCGGGAGGCTACACCTTC CAWSSGLGPGGYTF
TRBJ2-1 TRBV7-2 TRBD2 TGTGCCAGCAGCTTATTCCGGGACTACACCTATGAGCAGTTCTTC CASSLFRDYTYEQFF
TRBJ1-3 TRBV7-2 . TGTGCCAGCAGCTTAGTGGGGGGAGGGGGGACAGGAAACACCATATATTTT CASSLVGGGGTGNTIYF
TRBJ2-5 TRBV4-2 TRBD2 TGTGCCAGCAGCCAAGATTCCCTAGCGGGGGGCAGAGGAGAGACCCAGTACTTC CASSQDSLAGGRGETQYF
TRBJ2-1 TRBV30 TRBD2 TGTGCCTGGAGCCTAGCGGGAGGGAGCAATGAGCAGTTCTTC CAWSLAGGSNEQFF
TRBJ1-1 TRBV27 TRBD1 TGTGCCAGCAGTTCCCTGGACAGGGAAGCTTTCTTT CASSSLDREAFF